This is a list of T cell receptor beta chains from one sample in a study of patients and donors after allogeneic stem cell transplantation. One entry per CDR3 protein results from TCRdb running MiXCR on the RT-PCR reads. The data hold roughly 880,000 distinct CDR3 sequences, with roughly 18% observed a single time. The sequencing sample was made of blood, either unsorted or a sorted T cell fraction (not recorded which). Receptors were obtained from a human donor who was either an allogeneic HSCT recipient or a stem cell or donor lymphocyte infusion donor (not recorded which). It is not recorded whose cells these are; they may come from a transplant donor. CDR3s include the opening cysteine and the closing phenylalanine or tryptophan. Fields, in order: J gene, V gene, D gene, clone size, CDR3 DNA, CDR3 protein. The D gene is left open where the match is weak. Part of the rows lack a size; the others show once, few, many or a class for expanded clones.

>TRBJ1-4|TRBV18|NA|few
TGTGCCAGCTCGTCCAGGAGAACAACTAATGAAAAACTGTTTTTT
CASSSRRTTNEKLFF
>TRBJ2-5|TRBV9|NA|NA
TGTGCCAGCAGCGTAGAGGACTTAGGTATGGAGACCCAGTACTTC
CASSVEDLGMETQYF
>TRBJ2-1|TRBV14|NA|NA
TGTGCCAGCAGCCGACGGGGACTCCCGTGGGATGAGCAGTTCTTC
CASSRRGLPWDEQFF
>TRBJ1-5|TRBV5-1|NA|once
TGCGCCAGCAGCTTGGACAGCGTCTCCAATCAGCCCCAGCATTTT
CASSLDSVSNQPQHF
>TRBJ2-5|TRBV6-5|NA|NA
TGTGCCAGCAGTTACGGTAGCAGTTCCACAACCCAGTACTTC
CASSYGSSSTTQYF
>TRBJ2-1|TRBV20-1|TRBD1|NA
TGCAGTGCTAGCCCAGCCGACAGGGAACCCAACAATGAGCAGTTCTTC
CSASPADREPNNEQFF
>TRBJ1-1|TRBV27|NA|NA
TGTGCCAGCAGTTCAATTATGAACACTGAAGCTTTCTTT
CASSSIMNTEAFF
>TRBJ2-7|TRBV12-3/TRBV12-4|NA|many
TGTGCCAGCAGTTTTGGTGGTCTGAGCTCCTACGAGCAGTACTTC
CASSFGGLSSYEQYF
>TRBJ2-3|TRBV9|TRBD2|few
TGTGCCAGCAAGCGGGAGGGAGGAGATACGCAGTATTTT
CASKREGGDTQYF
>TRBJ1-6|TRBV27|TRBD1|few
TGTGCCAGCACCCGACAACAGGGGGCGCGTGATTCACCCCTCCACTTT
CASTRQQGARDSPLHF
>TRBJ2-7|TRBV20-1|NA|NA
TGCAGTGCTAGACCTCAGTCCGCGGGACACCTCTACGAGCAGTACTTC
CSARPQSAGHLYEQYF
>TRBJ2-1|TRBV20-1|NA|few
TGCAGTGCTTATAAGGCCGGGTCCACACCTACAAGGGAGCAGTTCTTC
CSAYKAGSTPTREQFF
>TRBJ2-5|TRBV5-1|NA|NA
TGCGCCAGCAGCTTCCCCAGCCAAGAGACCCAGTACTTC
CASSFPSQETQYF
>TRBJ2-3|TRBV3-1|NA|once
TGTGCCAGCAGCCAAGTATCTGGGGTGTCAGATACGCAGTATTTT
CASSQVSGVSDTQYF
>TRBJ1-1|TRBV9|NA|few
TGTGCCAGCAGCCCTGGACGGCCCAATCGGAACACTGAAGCTTTCTTT
CASSPGRPNRNTEAFF
>TRBJ2-7|TRBV6-1|NA|NA
TGTGCCAGCCAACCCAGTCGGACCCAGGGACCCTACGAGCAGTACTTC
CASQPSRTQGPYEQYF
>TRBJ2-3|TRBV20-1|NA|many
TGCAGTGCTAGGTCGCACACAGATACGCAGTATTTT
CSARSHTDTQYF
>TRBJ1-1|TRBV7-9|TRBD1|few
TGTGCCAGCAGCCTTTCGACAGGGATCACTGAAGCTTTCTTT
CASSLSTGITEAFF
>TRBJ2-1|TRBV24-1|TRBD1|few
TGTGCCACCAGTGACGCGACAGGGGTGACTTACAATGAGCAGTTCTTC
CATSDATGVTYNEQFF
>TRBJ2-3|TRBV20-1|NA|NA
TGCAGTGCTAGTAGAGGATCTAGCACAGATACGCAGTATTTT
CSASRGSSTDTQYF
>TRBJ1-1|TRBV20-1|NA|few
TGCAGTGCAGAAGACAGGAGGGGCACTGAAGCTTTCTTT
CSAEDRRGTEAFF
>TRBJ2-2|TRBV27|TRBD2|few
TGTGCCAGCAGCCCAATAGCGGGTAACACCGGGGAGCTGTTTTTT
CASSPIAGNTGELFF
>TRBJ2-2|TRBV20-1|TRBD2|NA
TGCAGTGCTAGTCGGGGCGGGGGGGCGAACACCGGGGAGCTGTTTTTT
CSASRGGGANTGELFF
>TRBJ2-7|TRBV7-8|TRBD1|few
TGTGCCAGCAGCTTATCTCCAGGACAGGGGGGTTACGAGCAGTACTTC
CASSLSPGQGGYEQYF
>TRBJ2-3|TRBV5-6|NA|many
TGTGCCAGCAGCTTGATAGCCACCACAGATACGCAGTATTTT
CASSLIATTDTQYF
>TRBJ1-2|TRBV12-3/TRBV12-4|TRBD1|many
TGTGCCAGCACCACGGGAGCACAGGGACAGGGATACGGCTACACCTTC
CASTTGAQGQGYGYTF
>TRBJ2-5|TRBV20-1|NA|few
TGCAGTGCTAGCGACGGCACGGGTCCTCAAGAGACCCAGTACTTC
CSASDGTGPQETQYF
>TRBJ2-5|TRBV5-1|TRBD2|NA
TGCGCCAGCAGCTGGCGGGGGCAAGAGACCCAGTACTTC
CASSWRGQETQYF
>TRBJ1-3|TRBV30|NA|few
TGTGCCTGGAGGAACACAGGGTTCACCATATATTTT
CAWRNTGFTIYF
>TRBJ2-7|TRBV20-1|NA|NA
TGCAGTGCTAGAGACCACCGACAAGGCTACGAGCAGTACTTC
CSARDHRQGYEQYF
>TRBJ1-2|TRBV30|NA|NA
TGTGCCTGGCCAACAAGGGACCCTCCGGGAGGCTACACCTTC
CAWPTRDPPGGYTF
>TRBJ2-2|TRBV10-3|TRBD2|NA
TGTGCCATCAGTGAGGGACTAGCGGGGAGTGCCGCCGGGGAGCTGTTTTTT
CAISEGLAGSAAGELFF
>TRBJ2-7|TRBV20-1|TRBD2|NA
TGCAGTGCTAGAGATGGACTAGCGGGGATATACGAGCAGTACTTC
CSARDGLAGIYEQYF